This TCR beta chain is drawn from a study of identical twins (dated by TCRdb to the mid-2010s). Turning to the overall study: The study deep-sequenced TCR alpha and beta repertoires from monozygotic twins, unrelated adults of various ages and cord blood to test whether fetal clonotypes persist. Replicate twin experiments were performed at different times using different library preparation protocols to rule out contamination.

About this clonotype itself: Its recognized antigen is unknown. The sample holds no much larger clone one base away, and base qualities are not on file.

Broader findings and caveats from the paper: In monozygotic twins, recombination models systematically underestimated out-of-frame TCR alpha sharing, but the models matched the sharing seen between unrelated individuals. Invariant T cells such as MAIT and iNKT could partly confound zero-insertion analyses, though diverse VJ usage argued against this for most clonotypes. Out-of-frame TCR alpha sequences shared between twins showed an excess of low generation-probability sequences compared with coincidental sharing between unrelated individuals. Fewer insertions were carried by abundant cord blood beta clonotypes; a weaker similar trend was observed in young adult naive repertoires, while no such trend was observed in memory repertoires. Excess twin sharing in beta out-of-frame sequences was weaker because fewer shared sequences lowered the signal-to-noise ratio. Because the same donors could not be followed over many years, conclusions were based on cross-sectional statistical analysis.

Libraries came from 5' RACE. Sequencing used an Illumina HiSeq 2000. Template switching introduced a universal primer binding site; the final cDNA contained a unique molecular identifier, enabling accurate counting of TCR cDNA molecules. Specific primers in the conserved constant-segment region were used to synthesize first-strand cDNA for TCR alpha and beta chains. To control for contamination, each cDNA library was double barcoded with a SMART-Mk sample barcode plus Illumina barcodes. TruSeq adapter sequences, together with Illumina sample barcodes, were added in two successive PCR steps. The Illumina HiSeq platform was used with custom primers to sequence TCR alpha and beta cDNA libraries. Under the source paper's analysis protocol: Raw reads were processed with MiGEC to extract unique molecular identifiers, and MiXCR was used to determine CDR3 positions. For each individual, recombination models were inferred using an EM algorithm with the repgenHMM and IGoR tools. Shared clonotypes were analyzed with the tcR package in R, and sharing was normalized by the product of cloneset sizes. To study raw recombination without the effects of thymic and clonal selection, out-of-frame nonproductive sequences were analyzed. TCRdb reprocessed the public reads (quality trimming at Q25 with fastp, clone calling with MiXCR) and kept in-frame beta chains. Every distinct CDR3 protein forms one entry, paired with its most common genes and DNA. For this entry, the V and J calls and clone size follow TCRdb and not the study's own pipeline. Recorded for this sample are roughly 1.6 million distinct CDR3 sequences; under 35% of them occurred a single time. The ten largest clonotypes hold more than 0.25% of the sample.

CDR1 and CDR2 (ENHRY, SYGVKD) derive from the germline V gene. The trim is 4 bases for V and 4 bases for J, with a gap of 6 bases between the germline ends. The CDR3 starts with the cysteine, ends with the phenylalanine, and has 12 residues. Only the CDR3 region is kept as DNA, spanning 36 bases read in frame from base 1. Every donor in the study was a healthy Caucasian. The chain couples TRBV10-3 to TRBJ2-3; the D gene lacks a confident call. Material for sequencing was cord blood. The TCR comes from a newborn girl in good health. The bases read TGTGCCATCAGTGCCGCTCCAGATACGCAGTATTTT. It encodes CAISAAPDTQYF.